The 4 T cell receptor beta chains presented below share a single source sample, sequenced in a study of T cell repertoires in cytomegalovirus infection. In TCRdb, the reads were re-called with MiXCR into one record per CDR3 protein. The data hold 600,000 to 700,000 distinct CDR3 sequences, with about 30% observed a single time. Their antigens are not known. The material was cultured PBMCs, obtained from culture after CMV antigen stimulation. These receptors were taken from a human donor in good health (CMV status not recorded). Some clones in this sample may be carry-over from other donors' samples.

There are many counts of this clonotype. The chain joins TRBV7-2 to TRBJ1-1, with 9 bases lining up with TRBD1. The germline V gene has CDR1 SGHTA and CDR2 FQGNSA. Unmatched junction bases numbered 5, after V lost 3 bases and J lost 3 bases. There are 15 residues in the CDR3. Here the CDR3 DNA reads TGTGCCAGCAGCTTTGACCGGACAGGGGACACTGAAGCTTTCTTT. Amino acid sequence: CASSFDRTGDTEAFF.

V gene TRBV7-9 combines with J gene TRBJ1-1; 7 bases match TRBD1. The germline CDR1 and CDR2 sequences are SEHNR and FQNEAQ (reference sequence). The CDR3 spans 13 residues. J was trimmed by 1 base and V by 6 bases; bases with no gene match: 2. The chain's CDR3 is CASRGQANTEAFF. DNA of the CDR3: TGTGCCAGCAGAGGACAGGCGAACACTGAAGCTTTCTTT.

This clonotype was detected a few times. The chain has TRBV10-3 and TRBJ2-1; TRBD2 agrees at 7 bases. V shed 5 bases, J shed 2 bases, and the junction held 6 bases outside the gene matches. In germline, CDR1 is ENHRY, CDR2 SYGVKD. There are 15 residues in the CDR3. The CDR3 sequence is CAISPQAGTYNEQFF. CDR3 nucleotides: TGTGCCATCAGTCCCCAAGCGGGGACCTACAATGAGCAGTTCTTC.

The chain links TRBV7-9 to TRBJ1-4; no reliable D call. There are 14 residues in the CDR3. Germline CDR1 reads SEHNR; CDR2 reads FQNEAQ (reference sequence). Deletions cut 5 bases from V and 5 bases from J, with 12 bases between. Here the CDR3 reads CASSTHRVNEKLFF. The DNA of the CDR3 is TGTGCCAGCAGCACTCACAGAGTGAATGAAAAACTGTTTTTT.